What follows are 24 T cell receptor beta chains derived from one specimen sequenced in a study of blood T cell repertoires in COVID-19. Repertoires were generated with immunoSEQ multiplex PCR, while TCRdb's copy carries only in-frame clones and drops some. The table shows 430,000 or so clones, with 70% to 90% occurring only once. Sample: PBMCs or T cells enriched from blood (not recorded which). These receptors came from a woman aged 18-30 years who had been exposed to COVID-19.

The chain joins TRBV5-5 to TRBJ2-7, with D possibly TRBD2 on 5 matching bases. Per the germline V gene, CDR1 is SGHKS and CDR2 is YYEKEE (reference sequence). The CDR3 runs to 15 residues. V was trimmed by 2 bases and J by 4 bases, leaving 16 bases between them. The CDR3 sequence is CASSFTATRTYEQYF. CDR3 bases: TGTGCCAGCAGCTTTACCGCGACCAGGACTTACGAGCAGTACTTC.

The chain recombines TRBV20-1 with TRBJ2-4, with TRBD1 matching 9 bases. From germline, CDR1 is DFQATT and CDR2 SNEGSKA (reference sequence). The V gene end was trimmed by 3 bases and the J gene end by 6 bases; junction bases not matched to a gene: 3. The CDR3 contains 13 residues. DNA of the CDR3: TGCAGTGCTAGTCGACAGGGGGGAAACATTCAGTACTTC. Translated: CSASRQGGNIQYF.

The chain has TRBV5-6 and TRBJ2-2; TRBD2 matches at 9 bases. With 3 bases clipped from V and 4 bases from J, the junction kept 7 bases outside the gene matches. The V gene's germline CDR1 is SGHDT and CDR2 YYEEEE. There are 16 residues in the CDR3. The CDR3, as DNA: TGTGCCAGCAGCTACCGAGCGGGAGGTATCACCGGGGAGCTGTTTTTT. Protein: CASSYRAGGITGELFF.

The CDR3, as DNA: TGTGCCAGCTCGCCCCGACAGGGGGCTTCTGAAAAACTGTTTTTT. Protein sequence: CASSPRQGASEKLFF. The chain recombines TRBV18 with TRBJ1-4; the match to TRBD1 covers 10 bases. The CDR3 runs 15 residues. V lost 6 bases, J lost 7 bases, and 8 bases stayed unmatched. CDR1 and CDR2 from the germline V gene are KGHSH and LQKENI.

The chain carries TRBV10-3 and TRBJ1-1, with unresolved D. From germline, CDR1 is ENHRY and CDR2 SYGVKD. The germline V and J ends were trimmed by 4 bases and 1 base, with 7 bases remaining between them. This CDR3 contains 13 residues. In DNA, the CDR3 is TGTGCCATCAGTGTTCTAACGAACACTGAAGCTTTCTTT. This encodes CAISVLTNTEAFF.

V and J are TRBV18 and TRBJ1-6; D uncertain. V was pared by 3 bases and J by 11 bases, with 14 bases between. The CDR3 covers 14 residues. Germline V gene data show CDR1 as KGHSH and CDR2 as LQKENI. In DNA form, the CDR3 reads TGTGCCAGCTCACCTCGGAGGGAGGGCACACCCCTCCACTTT. This gives the protein CASSPRREGTPLHF.

V usage is TRBV30 and J usage is TRBJ1-1, with no clear D. The length of the CDR3 is 11 residues. Germline CDR1 reads GTSNPN; CDR2 reads SVGIG (reference sequence). The V end was cut by 1 base, the J end by 7 bases, with 7 bases between. DNA of the CDR3: TGTGCCTGGAGTGCTGAGGGTGAAGCTTTCTTT. Its protein is CAWSAEGEAFF.

This clone was counted only a few times. V usage is TRBV14 and J usage is TRBJ2-4, with TRBD2 as a possible D gene (6 bases). The V gene lost 3 bases and the J gene lost 11 bases, with 20 bases spanning the gap. The length of the CDR3 is 15 residues. In germline, CDR1 is SGHDN, CDR2 FVKESK. The CDR3 coding sequence is TGTGCCAGCAGCCAGCTGGGGCGGGGCCCGAATCTTCAGTACTTC. Translated, it gives CASSQLGRGPNLQYF.

The V call is TRBV7-3, the J call TRBJ1-5; maybe TRBD1 (5 bases). The germline V gene has CDR1 SGHTA and CDR2 FQGTGA. The CDR3 loop spans 15 amino acids. V gave up 5 bases and J gave up 3 bases, with 14 bases separating them. The CDR3 DNA reads as TGTGCCAGCAGCCCCGGCAGGGAGGACAATCAGCCCCAGCATTTT. Residues: CASSPGREDNQPQHF.

The chain couples TRBV30 to TRBJ2-1; perhaps TRBD2 as D (6 bases). The CDR3 sequence is 15 residues long. Looked up from germline, CDR1 is GTSNPN and CDR2 is SVGIG (reference sequence). The V end was cut by 4 bases, the J end by 6 bases, with 19 bases between. DNA for the CDR3: TGTGCCTGGACCTTAGCACGGGGGTCCAGCAATGAGCAGTTCTTC. This encodes CAWTLARGSSNEQFF.

J is TRBJ2-7 and V is TRBV7-2; TRBD1 matches 8 bases. The V and J ends lost 4 bases and 2 bases, in that order; junction bases with no gene match: 7. CDR3 length equals 15 residues. The germline V gene has CDR1 SGHTA and CDR2 FQGNSA. The CDR3: CASSSNRGVPYEQYF. The CDR3 nucleotides read TGTGCCAGCAGCTCCAACAGGGGGGTGCCCTACGAGCAGTACTTC.

The chain links TRBV9 to TRBJ1-6; 11 positions match TRBD1. CDR1 is SGDLS and CDR2 is YYNGEE in the germline V gene. J lost 7 bases, V lost 2 bases, and 2 bases had no gene match. The CDR3 extends over 15 amino acids. Here the CDR3 reads CASSVGDRGNSPLHF. The DNA of the CDR3 is TGTGCCAGCAGCGTTGGGGACAGGGGGAATTCACCCCTCCACTTT.

The chain recombines TRBV6-5 with TRBJ2-5; D perhaps matches TRBD1 (5 bases). V lost 6 bases and J lost 4, with 12 bases in between. The length of the CDR3 is 13 residues. Per germline, CDR1 MNHEY and CDR2 SVGAGI. For the CDR3, the DNA is TGTGCCAGCAGATTAGACAGTCTAGAGACCCAGTACTTC. It yields the protein CASRLDSLETQYF.

The chain couples TRBV28 to TRBJ2-2; TRBD2 is a possible D gene (5 bases). Germline CDR1 MDHEN, CDR2 SYDVKM. There are 14 residues in the CDR3. Trimming pared 3 bases from V and 3 bases from J, leaving 8 bases between. The DNA for the CDR3 is TGTGCCAGCAGTTTGCTAGCCGACACCGGGGAGCTGTTTTTT. This gives the protein CASSLLADTGELFF.

Here the CDR3 reads CASSEGPLAGSTDTQYF. CDR3 in DNA: TGTGCCAGCAGCGAGGGCCCACTAGCGGGGAGCACAGATACGCAGTATTTT. The V gene is TRBV9, the J gene TRBJ2-3; 10 bases map to TRBD2. Per the germline V gene, CDR1 is SGDLS and CDR2 is YYNGEE. V shed 3 bases and J 0 bases; nucleotides not matched to a gene: 7. This CDR3 is 17 amino acids long.

The V and J genes are TRBV28 and TRBJ1-5; TRBD1 matches 9 bases. The trim removed 6 bases at V and 0 bases at J, leaving 9 bases unmatched. Germline CDR1 and CDR2: MDHEN and SYDVKM. The CDR3 extends over 17 amino acids. The CDR3 nucleotides read TGTGCCAGCAGCGTTTTGGGACAGGGCCTTAGCAATCAGCCCCAGCATTTT. It yields the protein CASSVLGQGLSNQPQHF.

The chain combines TRBV11-3 with TRBJ1-1; D is unclear. CDR1 is SGHNT and CDR2 is YENEEA in the germline V gene. V lost 0 bases and J lost 4, with 6 bases in between. The CDR3 consists of 13 residues. The CDR3 reads CASSLEASTEAFF. The CDR3 nucleotides read TGTGCCAGCAGCTTAGAAGCTTCCACTGAAGCTTTCTTT.

The rearrangement uses TRBV19 and TRBJ2-4, with 8 bases fitting TRBD2. In germline, CDR1 is LNHDA, CDR2 SQIVND (reference sequence). The CDR3 covers 15 residues. V trimming: 5 bases; J trimming: 6 bases; junction bases outside the gene matches: 9. The DNA of the CDR3 is TGTGCCAGTAGTCCCTATGGGGCGGGGGGAAACATTCAGTACTTC. Translation: CASSPYGAGGNIQYF. Combining the CDR3 with reference TRBV19 and TRBJ2-4 gives the whole variable domain DGGITQSPKYLFRKEGQNVTLSCEQNLNHDAMYWYRQDPGQGLRLIYYSQIVNDFQKGDIAEGYSVSREKKESFPLTVTSAQKNPTAFYLCASSPYGAGGNIQYFGAGTRLSVL.

This rearrangement joins TRBV7-9 to TRBJ1-1; no clear D. Germline V gives CDR1 SEHNR, CDR2 FQNEAQ (reference sequence). Trimming shortened V by 2 bases and J by 4 bases, and 8 bases separated the two germline ends. The CDR3 is 13 amino acids. CDR3 in DNA: TGTGCCAGCAGCTTAACCGGGATCACTGAAGCTTTCTTT. It is translated as CASSLTGITEAFF.

This sequence joins TRBV3-1 (or the pseudogene TRBV3-2) and TRBJ2-1; the D gene is possibly TRBD2 (6 bases). V gave up 0 bases and J gave up 4 bases, with 10 bases separating them. CDR3 size: 15 residues. Germline V CDR1 and CDR2: LGHDT, YNNKEL (reference sequence). CDR3 nucleotide sequence: TGTGCCAGCAGCCAAGACAGCGGACTATACAATGAGCAGTTCTTC. Translation gives CASSQDSGLYNEQFF.

This clone was recorded once. The genes are TRBV29-1 and TRBJ2-7, with 7 bases matching TRBD1. J gave up 2 bases and V 4 bases, and 8 bases lay outside the gene matches. The germline V gene encodes CDR1 SQVTM and CDR2 ANQGSEA. CDR3 size: 14 residues. CDR3 amino acids: CSVVKTGSAYEQYF. In DNA form, the CDR3 reads TGCAGCGTTGTCAAGACAGGGAGCGCCTACGAGCAGTACTTC.

V gene TRBV5-6 combines with J gene TRBJ2-1, with 7 bases aligning to TRBD2. In germline, CDR1 is SGHDT, CDR2 YYEEEE. This CDR3 is built from 18 residues. The trim removed 1 base at V and 1 base at J, leaving 11 bases unmatched. CDR3 in amino acids: CASSLLGPRESSYNEQFF. The CDR3 DNA follows: TGTGCCAGCAGCTTGTTGGGTCCGCGGGAGTCGTCCTACAATGAGCAGTTCTTC.

The CDR3 loop reads CASSIDLGAGVNTEAFF. CDR3 bases: TGTGCCAGTAGTATAGACCTAGGGGCGGGAGTGAACACTGAAGCTTTCTTT. The chain links TRBV19 to TRBJ1-1; TRBD1 is a possible D gene (5 bases). The CDR3 is made up of 17 amino acids. The V end was cut by 0 bases, the J end by 0 bases, with 14 bases between. The germline V gene encodes CDR1 LNHDA and CDR2 SQIVND (reference sequence).

This clone was picked up one time. This chain joins TRBV18 and TRBJ2-3, with 8 bases that match TRBD2. The length of the CDR3 is 16 residues. J gave up 1 base and V 4 bases, and 7 bases lay outside the gene matches. CDR1 and CDR2 from the germline V gene are KGHSH and LQKENI. CDR3 region: CASSLLASGRTDTQYF. CDR3 bases: TGTGCCAGCTCACTACTAGCTAGCGGGCGCACAGATACGCAGTATTTT.